The 15 T cell receptor beta chains below were found in one sample sequenced in a study of CD8 T cells in ankylosing spondylitis. TCRdb used MiXCR to reprocess the 5' RACE reads, holding one entry per CDR3 protein. The sample holds about 64,000 distinct CDR3 sequences, 6% to 8% seen once. Material: synovial fluid, either unsorted or a sorted T cell fraction (not recorded which). Receptors originate from a male donor with ankylosing spondylitis.

This clonotype was seen at least ten times. This sequence joins TRBV20-1 and TRBJ2-3; 9 nucleotides line up with TRBD2. The CDR3 is 13 residues long. Germline CDR1 and CDR2: DFQATT and SNEGSKA (reference sequence). V shed 2 bases, J shed 6 bases, and the junction held 3 bases outside the gene matches. The CDR3 coding sequence is TGCAGTGCTAGAATCAGCGGGAGGGATACGCAGTATTTT. Translating it yields CSARISGRDTQYF.

The gene calls are TRBV6-1 and TRBJ2-5, with D unresolved. Trimming removed 6 bases at V and 2 bases at J, with 13 bases between. The CDR3 has 14 amino acids. CDR1 MNHNS and CDR2 SASEGT come from the germline V gene. For the CDR3, the DNA is TGTGCCAGCAGCCAGTCTTCGATGCAAGAGACCCAGTACTTC. Residues: CASSQSSMQETQYF.

The rearrangement uses TRBV18 and TRBJ2-7; D not resolved. The CDR3 is 13 residues long. The V gene's germline CDR1 is KGHSH and CDR2 LQKENI. V was cut by 6 bases and J by 2 bases, with 11 bases left in between. CDR3 residues: CASSVGATYEQYF. The CDR3 DNA reads as TGTGCCAGCTCCGTTGGCGCCACCTACGAGCAGTACTTC.

This clonotype was detected many times. The chain has TRBV20-1 and TRBJ2-1; 8 nucleotides line up with TRBD1. The CDR3 is made up of 15 amino acids. V lost 2 bases, J lost 6 bases, and 9 bases stayed unmatched. In germline, CDR1 is DFQATT, CDR2 SNEGSKA (reference sequence). CDR3 DNA: TGCAGTGCTAGAAAATACAGGGGGGATTTCAATGAGCAGTTCTTC. Its translation is CSARKYRGDFNEQFF.

Note on this clonotype: The conserved phenylalanine or tryptophan normally closing the CDR3 is absent here, so this likely arose from a read error. The V gene is TRBV5-1, the J gene TRBJ1-1, with unresolved D. Germline CDR1 is SGHRS and CDR2 is YFSETQ. Deletions cut 5 bases from V and 0 bases from J, with 8 bases between. The CDR3 extends over 13 amino acids. The CDR3 sequence is CASSNGMNTEAFL. DNA of the CDR3: TGCGCCAGCAGTAACGGTATGAACACTGAAGCTTTCCTT.

This clonotype appeared many times. The chain employs TRBV29-1 and TRBJ2-3; 9 nucleotides align to TRBD2. J lost 11 bases, V lost 5 bases, and 14 bases had no gene match. This CDR3 contains 14 residues. Germline values: CDR1 SQVTM, CDR2 ANQGSEA. For the CDR3, the DNA is TGCAGCGTTCATATAGCGGGAGTAGGTTCCCAGCAGTATTTT. This codes for CSVHIAGVGSQQYF.

This clonotype appeared many times. The chain joins TRBV4-2 to TRBJ1-2; D might be TRBD1 (5 bases). V dropped 2 bases and J dropped 6 bases, with 16 bases sitting between them. CDR3 length equals 15 residues. Germline V lookup: CDR1 LGHNA, CDR2 YNFKEQ. Here the CDR3 reads CASSQPRAHADGYTF. Here the CDR3 DNA reads TGTGCCAGCAGCCAACCCAGGGCCCACGCGGATGGCTACACCTTC.

The V gene is TRBV21-1, the J gene TRBJ1-5; TRBD1, the D gene given by the table, was not confirmed from the DNA. TRBV21-1 is a listed pseudogene. The CDR3 length is 20 residues. This chain's CDR3 is CASSPTLRGQSINSNQPQHF. DNA for the CDR3: TGTGCCAGCAGCCCAACCCTACGGGGACAAAGTATCAATAGCAATCAGCCCCAGCATTTT.

This clonotype showed up many times. This chain links TRBV6-2 or TRBV6-3 with TRBJ1-5; no firm D call. Germline V CDR1 and CDR2: MNHEY, SVGEGT. This CDR3 comprises 15 residues. V was pared by 0 bases and J by 2 bases, with 8 bases between. CDR3 in amino acids: CASSYSVSGNQPQHF. The CDR3 DNA is TGTGCCAGCAGTTACTCAGTCAGCGGCAATCAGCCCCAGCATTTT.

In the case of this clonotype: Given a much more abundant clone one base away, this may be a read error. The chain carries TRBV7-2 and TRBJ2-2, with 9 bases identical to TRBD2. The germline CDR1 and CDR2 sequences are SGHTA and FQGNSA. This CDR3 contains 18 residues. J lost 2 bases, V lost 0 bases, and 7 bases had no gene match. The CDR3 DNA sequence: TGTGCCAGCAGCTTAGCCGGGACTAGCAGGGTAAACACCGGGGAGCTGTTTTTT. Translated: CASSLAGTSRVNTGELFF.

Points on this clonotype: A much bigger clone sits one base away, suggesting this may be a read error. The chain recombines TRBV11-2 with TRBJ2-2; TRBD2 is a possible D gene (5 bases). CDR1 SGHAT and CDR2 FQNNGV come from the germline V gene. This CDR3 comprises 15 residues. V was trimmed by 5 bases and J by 4 bases, leaving 14 bases between them. CDR3 DNA sequence: TGTGCCAGCAGCCCGGGATGGTGGGCCACCGGGGAGCTGTTTTTT. It is translated as CASSPGWWATGELFF.

At least ten counts were recorded for this clonotype. This chain uses TRBV28 with TRBJ1-5; TRBD1 is a possible D gene (5 bases). Trimming stripped 5 bases from V and 7 bases from J, with 12 bases between. CDR3 length: 13 amino acids. The V gene's germline CDR1 is MDHEN and CDR2 SYDVKM. The CDR3 is CASSRGPRQPQHF. The CDR3 region has the DNA TGTGCCAGCAGTCGGGGCCCGAGACAGCCCCAGCATTTT.

This clonotype has just a few counts. V usage is TRBV7-9 and J usage is TRBJ2-3; 12 bases map to TRBD2. CDR1 is SEHNR and CDR2 is FQNEAQ in the germline V gene (reference sequence). Germline trimming cut 5 bases from V and 4 bases from J; bases unmatched to any gene: 4. The CDR3 has 15 residues. CDR3 loop: CASSTSGRRADTQYF. CDR3 DNA sequence: TGTGCCAGCAGCACTAGCGGGAGGCGGGCAGATACGCAGTATTTT. Based on the CDR3 plus reference TRBV7-9 and TRBJ2-3, the full variable domain is DTGVSQNPRHKITKRGQNVTFRCDPISEHNRLYWYRQTLGQGPEFLTYFQNEAQLEKSRLLSDRFSAERPKGSFSTLEIQRTEQGDSAMYLCASSTSGRRADTQYFGPGTRLTVL.

The chain carries TRBV7-6 and TRBJ2-3; 7 bases fit TRBD1. CDR1 SGHVS and CDR2 FNYEAQ come from the germline V gene. The CDR3 has 13 amino acids. The ends lost 8 bases at V and 2 bases at J; junction bases unmatched: 4. This CDR3 reads CASGDSYTDTQYF. In DNA form, the CDR3 reads TGTGCCAGCGGGGACAGCTACACAGATACGCAGTATTTT.

The chain joins TRBV7-3 to TRBJ2-6; D possibly corresponds to TRBD1 (5 bases). The V end lost 2 bases, the J end lost 3 bases, and 14 bases lay between the germline ends. The V gene's germline CDR1 is SGHTA and CDR2 FQGTGA. This CDR3 comprises 17 residues. In nucleotides, the CDR3 is TGTGCCAGCAGCTTATCTGGGGCTAGAAGTGGGGCCAACGTCCTGACTTTC. Protein product: CASSLSGARSGANVLTF.